This record looks at one T cell receptor beta chain sequence and its context. Assay used: immunoSEQ multiplex PCR; TCRdb lists only in-frame clones, some missing. The repertoire holds 100,000 to 150,000 clones, with roughly 86% as singletons. The data were obtained in a study of control samples from healthy donors and cancer patients. The CDR3 runs 12 residues. CDR1 and CDR2 (germline): MNHEY, SVGAGI. V shed 6 bases and J shed 1 base, with 6 bases lying between them. Sequenced: PBMCs. This sequence was found in a man aged 50 to 60 with head and neck cancer. The chain joins TRBV6-5 to TRBJ2-5; D ambiguous. CDR3 DNA: TGTGCCAGCAGCTATTTCCAAGAGACCCAGTACTTC. Encoded protein: CASSYFQETQYF.